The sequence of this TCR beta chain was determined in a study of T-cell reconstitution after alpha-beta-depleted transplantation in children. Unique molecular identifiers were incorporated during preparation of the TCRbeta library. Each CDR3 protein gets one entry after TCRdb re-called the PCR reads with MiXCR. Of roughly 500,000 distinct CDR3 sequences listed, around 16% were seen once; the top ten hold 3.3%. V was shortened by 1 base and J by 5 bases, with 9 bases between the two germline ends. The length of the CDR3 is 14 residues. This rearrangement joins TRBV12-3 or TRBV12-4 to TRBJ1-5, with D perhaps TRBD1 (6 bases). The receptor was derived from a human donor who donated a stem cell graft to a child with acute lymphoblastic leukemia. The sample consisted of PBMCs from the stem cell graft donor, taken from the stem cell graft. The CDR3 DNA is TGTGCCAGCAGTTTAGTTAGGGGGGATCAGCCCCAGCATTTT. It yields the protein CASSLVRGDQPQHF.